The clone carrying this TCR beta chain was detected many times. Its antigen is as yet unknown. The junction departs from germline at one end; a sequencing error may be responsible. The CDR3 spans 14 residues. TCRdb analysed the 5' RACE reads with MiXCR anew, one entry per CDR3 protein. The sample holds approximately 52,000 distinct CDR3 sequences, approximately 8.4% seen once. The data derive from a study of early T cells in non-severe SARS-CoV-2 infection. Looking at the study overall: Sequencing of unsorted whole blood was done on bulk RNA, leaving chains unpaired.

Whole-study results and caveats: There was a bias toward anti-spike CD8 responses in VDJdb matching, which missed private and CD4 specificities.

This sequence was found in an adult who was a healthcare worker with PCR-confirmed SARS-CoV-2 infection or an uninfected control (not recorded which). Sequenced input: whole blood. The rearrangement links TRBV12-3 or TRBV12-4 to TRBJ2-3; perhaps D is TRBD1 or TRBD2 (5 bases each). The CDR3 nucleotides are TGTGCCACCAGTCAAGAGGGGTTGACAGATACGCAGTATTTT. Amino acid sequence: CATSQEGLTDTQYF.